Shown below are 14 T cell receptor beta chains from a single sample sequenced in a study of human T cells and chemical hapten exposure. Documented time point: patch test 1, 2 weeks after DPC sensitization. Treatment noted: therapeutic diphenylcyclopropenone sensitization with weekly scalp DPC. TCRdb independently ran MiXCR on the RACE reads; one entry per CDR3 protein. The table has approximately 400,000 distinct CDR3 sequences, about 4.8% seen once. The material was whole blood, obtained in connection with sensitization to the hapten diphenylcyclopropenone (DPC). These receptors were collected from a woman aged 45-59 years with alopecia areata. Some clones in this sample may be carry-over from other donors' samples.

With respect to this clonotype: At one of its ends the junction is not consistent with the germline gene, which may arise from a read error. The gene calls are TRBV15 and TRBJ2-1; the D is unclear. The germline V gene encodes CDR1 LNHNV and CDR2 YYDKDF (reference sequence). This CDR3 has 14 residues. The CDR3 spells CDTSREPGYNEQFF. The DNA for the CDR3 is TGTGACACCAGCAGAGAACCAGGCTACAATGAGCAGTTCTTC. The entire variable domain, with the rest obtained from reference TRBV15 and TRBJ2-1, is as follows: DAMVIQNPRYQVTQFGKPVTLSCSQTLNHNVMYWYQQKSSQAPKLLFHYYDKDFNNEADTPDNFQSRRPNTSFCFLDIRSPGLGDTAMYLCDTSREPGYNEQFFGPGTRLTVL.

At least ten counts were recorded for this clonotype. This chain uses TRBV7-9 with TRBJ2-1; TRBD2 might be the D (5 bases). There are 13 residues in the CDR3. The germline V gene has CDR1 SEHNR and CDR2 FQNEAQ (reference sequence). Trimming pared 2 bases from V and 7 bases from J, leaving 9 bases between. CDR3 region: CASSLLTGNEQFF. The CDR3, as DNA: TGTGCCAGCAGCTTATTAACGGGGAATGAGCAGTTCTTC. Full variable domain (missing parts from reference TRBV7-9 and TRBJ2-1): DTGVSQNPRHKITKRGQNVTFRCDPISEHNRLYWYRQTLGQGPEFLTYFQNEAQLEKSRLLSDRFSAERPKGSFSTLEIQRTEQGDSAMYLCASSLLTGNEQFFGPGTRLTVL.

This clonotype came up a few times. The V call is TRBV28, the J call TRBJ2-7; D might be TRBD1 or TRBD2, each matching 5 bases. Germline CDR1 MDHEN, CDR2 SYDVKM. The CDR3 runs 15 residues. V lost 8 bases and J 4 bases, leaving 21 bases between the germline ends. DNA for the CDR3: TGTGCCAGCCTAGCCAAACGGGACCCATCATACGAGCAGTACTTC. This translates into CASLAKRDPSYEQYF.

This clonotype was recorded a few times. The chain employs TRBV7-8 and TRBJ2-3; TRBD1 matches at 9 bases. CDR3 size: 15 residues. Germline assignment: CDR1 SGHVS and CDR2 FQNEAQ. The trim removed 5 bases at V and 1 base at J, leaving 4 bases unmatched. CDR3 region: CASSSRDRGTDTQYF. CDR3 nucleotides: TGTGCCAGCAGCAGCCGGGACAGGGGCACAGATACGCAGTATTTT. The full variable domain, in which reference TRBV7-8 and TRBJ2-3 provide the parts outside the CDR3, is GAGVSQSPRYKVAKRGQDVALRCDPISGHVSLFWYQQALGQGPEFLTYFQNEAQLDKSGLPSDRFFAERPEGSVSTLKIQRTQQEDSAVYLCASSSRDRGTDTQYFGPGTRLTVL.

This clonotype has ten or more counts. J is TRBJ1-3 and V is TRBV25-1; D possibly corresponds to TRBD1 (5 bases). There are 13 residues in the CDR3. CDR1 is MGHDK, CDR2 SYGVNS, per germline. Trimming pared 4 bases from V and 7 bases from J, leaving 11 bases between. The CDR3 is CASSGGPANTIYF. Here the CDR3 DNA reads TGTGCCAGCAGTGGGGGCCCGGCTAACACCATATATTTT.

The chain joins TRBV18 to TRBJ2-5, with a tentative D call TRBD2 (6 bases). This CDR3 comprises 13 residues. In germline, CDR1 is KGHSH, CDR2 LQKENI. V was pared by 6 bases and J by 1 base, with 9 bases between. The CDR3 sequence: CASSGGPQETQYF. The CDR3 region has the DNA TGTGCCAGCTCGGGGGGACCCCAAGAGACCCAGTACTTC.

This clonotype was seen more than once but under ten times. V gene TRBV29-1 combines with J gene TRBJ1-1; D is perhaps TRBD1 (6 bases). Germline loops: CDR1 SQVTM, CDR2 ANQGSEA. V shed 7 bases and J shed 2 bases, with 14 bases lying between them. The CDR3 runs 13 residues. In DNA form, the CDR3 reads TGCAGCGCCAGGGGTGACGGAAACACTGAAGCTTTCTTT. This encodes CSARGDGNTEAFF.

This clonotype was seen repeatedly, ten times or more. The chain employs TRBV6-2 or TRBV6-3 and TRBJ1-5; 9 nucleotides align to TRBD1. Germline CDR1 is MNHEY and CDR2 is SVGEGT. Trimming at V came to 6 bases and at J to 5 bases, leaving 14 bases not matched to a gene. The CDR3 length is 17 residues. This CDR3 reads CASRETGGTHRDQPQHF. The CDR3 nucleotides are TGTGCCAGCAGGGAGACAGGGGGGACCCACCGGGATCAGCCCCAGCATTTT.

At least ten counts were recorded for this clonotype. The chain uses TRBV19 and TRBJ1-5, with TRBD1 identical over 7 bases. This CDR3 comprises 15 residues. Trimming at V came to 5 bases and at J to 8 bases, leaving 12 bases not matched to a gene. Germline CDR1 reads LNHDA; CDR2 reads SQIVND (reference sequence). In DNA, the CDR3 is TGTGCCAGTAGTCCTTCGGACAGGCTCCGGGAGCCCCAGCATTTT. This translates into CASSPSDRLREPQHF. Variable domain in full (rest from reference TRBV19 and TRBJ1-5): DGGITQSPKYLFRKEGQNVTLSCEQNLNHDAMYWYRQDPGQGLRLIYYSQIVNDFQKGDIAEGYSVSREKKESFPLTVTSAQKNPTAFYLCASSPSDRLREPQHFGDGTRLSIL.

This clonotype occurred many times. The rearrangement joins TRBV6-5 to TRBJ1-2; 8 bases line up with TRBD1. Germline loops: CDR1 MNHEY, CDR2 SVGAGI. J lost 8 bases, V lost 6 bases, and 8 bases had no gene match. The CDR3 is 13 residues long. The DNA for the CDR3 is TGTGCCAGCAGGTACAGGGGGACGAGGGGCTACACCTTC. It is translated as CASRYRGTRGYTF.

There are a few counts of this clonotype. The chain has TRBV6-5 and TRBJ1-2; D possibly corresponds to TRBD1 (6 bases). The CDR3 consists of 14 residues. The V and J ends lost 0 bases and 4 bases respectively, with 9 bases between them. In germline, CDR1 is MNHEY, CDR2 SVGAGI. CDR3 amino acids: CASSYSRTVYGYTF. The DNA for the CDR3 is TGTGCCAGCAGTTACTCGAGGACAGTCTATGGCTACACCTTC.

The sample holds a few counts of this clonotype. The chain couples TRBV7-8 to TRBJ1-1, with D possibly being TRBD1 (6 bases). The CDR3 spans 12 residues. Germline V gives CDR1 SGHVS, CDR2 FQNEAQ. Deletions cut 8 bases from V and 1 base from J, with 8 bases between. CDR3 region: CASGGPNTEAFF. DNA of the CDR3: TGTGCCAGCGGGGGGCCGAACACTGAAGCTTTCTTT.

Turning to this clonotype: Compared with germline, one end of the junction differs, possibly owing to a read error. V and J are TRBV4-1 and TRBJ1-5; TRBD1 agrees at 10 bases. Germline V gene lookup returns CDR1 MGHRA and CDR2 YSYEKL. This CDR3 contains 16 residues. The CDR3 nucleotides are TGCGCCAGCAGCCAGTCGACAGGGGGCCATAATCAGCCCCAACATTTT. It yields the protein CASSQSTGGHNQPQHF.

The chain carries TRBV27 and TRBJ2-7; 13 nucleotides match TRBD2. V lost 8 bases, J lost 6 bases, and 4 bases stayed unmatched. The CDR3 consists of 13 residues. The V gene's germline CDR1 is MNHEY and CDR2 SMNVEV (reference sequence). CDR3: CASRLAGGLEQYF. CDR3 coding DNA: TGTGCCAGCCGACTAGCGGGGGGACTCGAGCAGTACTTC.